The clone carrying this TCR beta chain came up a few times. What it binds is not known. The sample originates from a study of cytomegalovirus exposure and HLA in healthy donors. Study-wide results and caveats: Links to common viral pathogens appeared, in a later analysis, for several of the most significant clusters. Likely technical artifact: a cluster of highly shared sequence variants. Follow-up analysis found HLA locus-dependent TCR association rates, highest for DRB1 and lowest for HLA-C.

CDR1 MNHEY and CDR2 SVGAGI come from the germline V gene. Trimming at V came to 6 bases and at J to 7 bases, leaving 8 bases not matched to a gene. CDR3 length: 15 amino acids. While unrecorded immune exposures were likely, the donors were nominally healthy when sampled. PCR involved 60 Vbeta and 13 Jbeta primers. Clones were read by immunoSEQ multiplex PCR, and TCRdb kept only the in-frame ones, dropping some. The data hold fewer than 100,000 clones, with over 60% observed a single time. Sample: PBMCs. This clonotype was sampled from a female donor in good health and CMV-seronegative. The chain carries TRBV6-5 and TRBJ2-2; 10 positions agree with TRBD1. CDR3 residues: CASSPRDRGNGELFF. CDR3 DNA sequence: TGTGCCAGCAGCCCCCGGGACAGGGGTAACGGGGAGCTGTTTTTT.